Listed below are T cell receptor beta chains from one sample, sequenced in a study of Graves' ophthalmopathy and Graves' hyperthyroidism. TCRdb analysed the multiplex PCR reads with MiXCR anew, one entry per CDR3 protein. The table lists approximately 150,000 distinct CDR3 sequences, 35% to 45% of them singletons. Sequencing input: peripheral blood. The source is a man in his thirties or forties with Graves' ophthalmopathy. Each CDR3 is given with its conserved first and last residue. The order of the fields is V gene, D gene, J gene, clone size, CDR3 protein, CDR3 DNA. A D gene is named only where the DNA matches it firmly. Where a row states a size, it is once, few, many or the class of an expanded clone; other rows omit it.

>TRBV15|NA|TRBJ2-5|NA
CATSRDPSGLETQYF
TGTGCCACCAGCAGAGACCCATCGGGATTGGAGACCCAGTACTTC
>TRBV7-8|NA|TRBJ1-1|NA
CASSLESGSAMNTEAFF
TGTGCCAGCAGCTTAGAATCGGGGAGTGCAATGAACACTGAAGCTTTCTTT
>TRBV12-3/TRBV12-4|NA|TRBJ2-2|NA
CASRPGARELFF
TGTGCCAGCAGACCAGGGGCCCGGGAGCTGTTTTTT
>TRBV2|TRBD1|TRBJ2-7|NA
CASSQTGGNYEQYF
TGTGCCAGCAGTCAGACAGGGGGGAACTACGAGCAGTACTTC
>TRBV12-3/TRBV12-4|TRBD1|TRBJ2-7|few
CASSFGDRGSYEQYF
TGTGCCAGCAGTTTTGGGGACAGGGGCTCCTACGAGCAGTACTTC
>TRBV28|TRBD1|TRBJ2-7|NA
CASDRGHEQYF
TGTGCCAGTGACAGGGGGCACGAGCAGTACTTC
>TRBV12-3/TRBV12-4|NA|TRBJ2-2|many
CASSFPHTGELFF
TGTGCCAGCAGTTTTCCGCACACCGGGGAGCTGTTTTTT
>TRBV6-1|NA|TRBJ1-1|NA
CASSENYKNTEAFF
TGTGCCAGCAGTGAGAACTACAAGAACACTGAAGCTTTCTTT
>TRBV6-1|NA|TRBJ2-7|NA
CASSPTWREQYF
TGTGCCAGCAGTCCGACCTGGCGGGAGCAGTACTTC
>TRBV28|NA|TRBJ1-5|NA
CASSPWGGNQPQHF
TGTGCCAGCAGCCCCTGGGGGGGCAATCAGCCCCAGCATTTT
>TRBV6-1|TRBD2|TRBJ2-7|once
CASRNSGGHSYEQYF
TGTGCCAGCAGGAATAGCGGGGGGCACTCCTACGAGCAGTACTTC
>TRBV14|NA|TRBJ2-7|many
CASSATAGWRYEQYF
TGTGCCAGCAGCGCAACGGCAGGGTGGAGATACGAGCAGTACTTC
>TRBV19|NA|TRBJ1-5|many
CASSIDSSNQPQHF
TGTGCCAGTAGTATTGACAGCTCTAATCAGCCCCAGCATTTT
>TRBV6-2/TRBV6-3|NA|TRBJ2-7|many
CASSRDILGRNPSYEQYF
TGTGCCAGCAGTCGGGACATCCTTGGCCGGAACCCCTCCTACGAGCAGTACTTC
>TRBV7-9|NA|TRBJ1-6|many
CASSFEGIGSPLHF
TGTGCCAGCAGCTTTGAAGGGATTGGTTCACCCCTCCACTTT
>TRBV10-3|NA|TRBJ1-1|NA
CAISESIDTHEAFF
TGTGCCATCAGTGAGTCGATCGACACCCACGAAGCTTTCTTT
>TRBV6-1|NA|TRBJ2-7|few
CASSEAHDSPYEQYF
TGTGCCAGCAGTGAAGCGCATGACAGCCCCTACGAGCAGTACTTC
>TRBV20-1|TRBD2|TRBJ2-7|NA
CSARDWREAPYEQYF
TGCAGTGCTAGAGATTGGCGGGAGGCCCCCTACGAGCAGTACTTC